A single T cell receptor beta chain is shown here with its context. Allocation to cohorts depended on clinical history reported by the participants. There are 12 residues in the CDR3. Germline trimming cut 6 bases from V and 10 bases from J; bases unmatched to any gene: 5. This sample is part of a study of blood T cell repertoires in COVID-19. This table comes from immunoSEQ multiplex PCR, and its TCRdb copy is limited to in-frame clones, with some not included. The repertoire holds roughly 190,000 clones, 76% seen once, with 17% in the top ten. This sequence originates from a woman aged 45 to 65 with acute COVID-19. This rearrangement joins TRBV12-3 or TRBV12-4 to TRBJ1-4, with 7 bases identical to TRBD1. The sequencing input was PBMCs or T cells enriched from blood (not recorded which). CDR3 in amino acids: CASRQGLGKLFF. Here the CDR3 DNA reads TGTGCCAGCAGACAGGGGCTAGGAAAACTGTTTTTT.